The next 19 T cell receptor beta chains were all read from a single sample in a study of blood T cell repertoires in COVID-19. Here immunoSEQ multiplex PCR was the method, and the copy in TCRdb shows in-frame clones only, minus some. The sample consists of under 85,000 clones, around four fifths of them appearing once. Sequences were obtained from peripheral blood. The receptor source for this set is a man aged 50 to 59 with active COVID-19.

DNA of the CDR3: TGCGCCAGCAGTCAATCGGAAACAGGTTCGGGGGCCAACGTCCTGACTTTC. The encoded protein is CASSQSETGSGANVLTF. The rearrangement uses TRBV23-1 and TRBJ2-6, with a possible D match to TRBD1 (5 bases). TRBV23-1 is marked as an open reading frame, function uncertain. This CDR3 has 17 residues. With 0 bases removed from V and 4 bases from J, the gap between germline ends came to 13 bases.

CDR3 nucleotide sequence: TGTGCCAGTCTGAATGGACTACCAGGAGGCAATGAGCAGTTCTTC. Protein: CASLNGLPGGNEQFF. V usage is TRBV2 and J usage is TRBJ2-1; D is perhaps TRBD2 (6 bases). CDR1 SNHLY and CDR2 FYNNEI come from the germline V gene. This CDR3 spans 15 amino acids. The germline V and J ends were trimmed by 9 bases and 6 bases, with 21 bases remaining between them.

This clone was counted once. The chain carries TRBV12-5 and TRBJ2-6, with TRBD2 identical over 10 bases. Germline CDR1 and CDR2: LGHNT and FRNRAP. The CDR3 runs to 19 residues. Trimming removed 2 bases from V and 2 bases from J; junction bases left unmatched: 9. Here the CDR3 reads CASGLNLGLAGAGANVLTF. DNA of the CDR3: TGTGCTAGTGGTTTGAATTTAGGCCTAGCGGGAGCTGGGGCCAACGTCCTGACTTTC.

The chain is built from TRBV10-2 and TRBJ2-1; 15 bases line up with TRBD2. The trim removed 8 bases at V and 8 bases at J, leaving 10 bases unmatched. CDR1 and CDR2 (germline): WSHSY, SAAADI. CDR3 size: 16 residues. The CDR3 protein is CASREGTSGGSYEQFF. CDR3 sequence (DNA): TGCGCCAGCCGGGAGGGGACTAGCGGGGGGTCATATGAGCAGTTCTTC.

This clone was found a few times. The rearrangement uses TRBV6-5 and TRBJ2-1, with D maybe TRBD2 (6 bases). Germline V gene sequence: CDR1 MNHEY, CDR2 SVGAGI. The V end lost 9 bases, the J end lost 9 bases, and 12 bases lay between the germline ends. The CDR3 is made up of 11 amino acids. Here the CDR3 reads CASRESGEQFF. In DNA, the CDR3 is TGTGCCAGTCGGGAGTCGGGTGAGCAGTTCTTC.

The chain uses TRBV4-2 and TRBJ1-4, with D maybe TRBD1 (6 bases). The V end was cut by 3 bases, the J end by 0 bases, with 20 bases between. The CDR3 is made up of 19 amino acids. Germline V gene lookup returns CDR1 LGHNA and CDR2 YNFKEQ. CDR3 residues: CASSQNRVLGGATNEKLFF. The DNA for the CDR3 is TGTGCCAGCAGCCAGAACAGGGTACTGGGTGGGGCAACTAATGAAAAACTGTTTTTT.

This chain joins TRBV7-9 and TRBJ2-4; no definite D call. Trimming removed 5 bases from V and 0 bases from J, with 14 bases in between. Germline V gene sequence: CDR1 SEHNR, CDR2 FQNEAQ (reference sequence). The CDR3 extends over 16 amino acids. In nucleotides, the CDR3 is TGTGCCAGCAGCGACTCGCGATATCTAGCCAAAAACATTCAGTACTTC. As protein: CASSDSRYLAKNIQYF.

The chain joins TRBV6-5 to TRBJ2-7, with D possibly TRBD1 on 5 matching bases. Germline V gene data show CDR1 as MNHEY and CDR2 as SVGAGI. V was clipped by 7 bases and J by 5 bases, with 9 bases between them. This CDR3 region has 11 residues. The CDR3 DNA follows: TGTGCCAGCATCCAGGGCGACGAGCAGTACTTC. The encoded protein is CASIQGDEQYF.

In DNA form, the CDR3 reads TGTGCCAGCAGCCCCAAGTGGATCCGACAGGGGGCGACCGGGCCAGTTAAAGAAAAACTGTTTTTT. Translated, it gives CASSPKWIRQGATGPVKEKLFF. The chain carries TRBV3-1 (or the pseudogene TRBV3-2) and TRBJ1-4, with TRBD1 identical over 10 bases. V was pared by 4 bases and J by 8 bases, with 28 bases of the junction left unmatched. This CDR3 has 22 residues. Germline-derived CDR1 and CDR2 are LGHDT and YNNKEL (reference sequence).

On this clone itself: Different DNA sequences within this sample yield the same CDR3. The chain joins TRBV5-1 to TRBJ2-1; 8 positions match TRBD2. CDR3 length: 15 amino acids. With V trimmed by 0 bases and J by 4 bases, 3 bases remained unmatched. Germline CDR1 is SGHRS and CDR2 is YFSETQ. The DNA for the CDR3 is TGCGCCAGCAGCTTGGACGGGGGGGCATACAATGAGCAGTTCTTC. Amino acid sequence: CASSLDGGAYNEQFF.

The V gene is TRBV9, the J gene TRBJ2-1, with 10 bases lining up with TRBD1. This CDR3 has 15 amino acids. The V segment lost 3 bases and the J segment 5 bases; nucleotides outside the gene matches: 5. Germline lookup yields CDR1 SGDLS and CDR2 YYNGEE. DNA of the CDR3: TGTGCCAGCAGCGAGGGACAGGGGCCTGACAATGAGCAGTTCTTC. Protein sequence: CASSEGQGPDNEQFF.

This clone was picked up a small number of times. The chain recombines TRBV9 with TRBJ1-6, with D perhaps matching TRBD1 (6 bases). This CDR3 comprises 15 residues. Germline CDR1 is SGDLS and CDR2 is YYNGEE. Trimming stripped 3 bases from V and 5 bases from J, with 12 bases between. The CDR3 nucleotides read TGTGCCAGCAGCGAGACGGGACAAGATAATTCACCCCTCCACTTT. Its protein is CASSETGQDNSPLHF.

The V call is TRBV11-3, the J call TRBJ1-1, with D perhaps TRBD1 (5 bases). Deletions cut 0 bases from V and 4 bases from J, with 12 bases between. The germline gives CDR1 SGHNT, CDR2 YENEEA. CDR3 length: 15 residues. CDR3 sequence reads: CASSLDGGEATEAFF. CDR3 nucleotide sequence: TGTGCCAGCAGCTTAGATGGGGGGGAGGCCACTGAAGCTTTCTTT.

The chain combines TRBV10-1 with TRBJ2-7, with 7 nucleotides matching TRBD1. The junction had 12 bases not matched to a gene; V was cut back by 7 bases and J by 6 bases. This CDR3 is 14 amino acids long. Germline V gene sequence: CDR1 WNHNN, CDR2 SYGVQD (reference sequence). CDR3 sequence: CASNTGDPLREQYF. The CDR3 nucleotides are TGCGCCAGCAACACAGGGGACCCCCTTCGCGAGCAGTACTTC.

The rearrangement uses TRBV11-2 and TRBJ1-1; TRBD1 agrees at 8 bases. Per the germline V gene, CDR1 is SGHAT and CDR2 is FQNNGV. Losses at the gene ends were 5 bases for V and 1 base for J; bases not matched to a gene: 6. The CDR3 is 15 residues long. CDR3 sequence: CASSPQTGENTEAFF. CDR3 coding DNA: TGTGCCAGCAGCCCCCAGACAGGGGAGAACACTGAAGCTTTCTTT. Complete variable domain (other parts from reference TRBV11-2 and TRBJ1-1): EAGVAQSPRYKIIEKRQSVAFWCNPISGHATLYWYQQILGQGPKLLIQFQNNGVVDDSQLPKDRFSAERLKGVDSTLKIQPAKLEDSAVYLCASSPQTGENTEAFFGQGTRLTVV.

This rearrangement joins TRBV11-3 to TRBJ2-7; 15 bases match TRBD2. The V gene end was trimmed by 5 bases and the J gene end by 5 bases; junction bases not matched to a gene: 7. The length of the CDR3 is 16 residues. CDR1 is SGHNT and CDR2 is YENEEA in the germline V gene. CDR3 protein: CASSVGLAGGLDEQYF. The CDR3 nucleotides are TGTGCCAGCAGCGTAGGACTAGCGGGGGGGCTGGACGAGCAGTACTTC.

The chain uses TRBV7-2 and TRBJ1-2, with a tentative D call TRBD1 (5 bases). The germline V and J ends were trimmed by 5 bases and 4 bases, with 17 bases remaining between them. The CDR3 consists of 15 residues. Germline CDR1 reads SGHTA; CDR2 reads FQGNSA. For the CDR3, the DNA is TGTGCCAGCAGCCTTGCCCAGGGAACTGGCTATGGCTACACCTTC. Its translation: CASSLAQGTGYGYTF.

The chain recombines TRBV11-3 with TRBJ2-1; D is perhaps TRBD2 (6 bases). Trimming pared 1 base from V and 9 bases from J, leaving 10 bases between. The V gene's germline CDR1 is SGHNT and CDR2 YENEEA. This CDR3 is 13 amino acids long. CDR3 loop: CASSLGGDGEQFF. In nucleotides, the CDR3 is TGTGCCAGCAGCTTAGGGGGGGACGGTGAGCAGTTCTTC.

The chain links TRBV6-2 or TRBV6-3 to TRBJ2-1, with 8 nucleotides matching TRBD2. Germline CDR1 MNHEY, CDR2 SVGEGT. V dropped 0 bases and J dropped 9; count of bases not matched to a gene: 7. The CDR3 runs 15 residues. In DNA, the CDR3 is TGTGCCAGCAGTTACTCCGGCGGGGGGCAGGTTGAGCAGTTCTTC. Protein sequence: CASSYSGGGQVEQFF.